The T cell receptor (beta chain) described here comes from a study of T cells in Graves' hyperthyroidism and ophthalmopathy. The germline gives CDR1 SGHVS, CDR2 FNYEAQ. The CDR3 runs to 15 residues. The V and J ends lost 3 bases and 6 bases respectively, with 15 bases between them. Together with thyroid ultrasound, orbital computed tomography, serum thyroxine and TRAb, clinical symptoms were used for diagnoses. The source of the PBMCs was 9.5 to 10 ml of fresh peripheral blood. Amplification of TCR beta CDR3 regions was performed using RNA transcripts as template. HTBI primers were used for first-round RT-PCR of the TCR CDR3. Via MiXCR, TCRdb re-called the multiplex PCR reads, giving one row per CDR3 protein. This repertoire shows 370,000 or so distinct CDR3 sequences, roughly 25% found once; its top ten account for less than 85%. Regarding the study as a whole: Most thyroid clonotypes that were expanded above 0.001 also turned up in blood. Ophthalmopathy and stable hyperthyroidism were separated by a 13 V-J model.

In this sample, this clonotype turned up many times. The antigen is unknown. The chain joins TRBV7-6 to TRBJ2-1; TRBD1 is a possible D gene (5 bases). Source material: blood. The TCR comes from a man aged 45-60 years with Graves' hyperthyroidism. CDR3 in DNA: TGTGCCAGCAGCTTGATTCCTGACAGCTTCAATGAGCAGTTCTTC. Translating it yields CASSLIPDSFNEQFF.